Shown below are 28 T cell receptor beta chains from a single sample sequenced in a study of T cells expressing NK-cell markers. TCRdb re-called the 5' RACE reads and catalogs CDR3 proteins one per entry, DNA excluded. Here the sample table reports some 300,000 distinct CDR3 sequences. Material for sequencing was blood T cells: a sorted CD56 or NKG2C T cell subset, CD4+ or CD8+ T cells, or bulk PBMC T cells (not recorded which). These receptor sequences come from a man aged 18 to 35 in good health.

The gene calls are TRBV28 and TRBJ2-5; the TCRdb call, TRBD2, lacks DNA for checking. The CDR3 length is 16 residues. The germline gives CDR1 MDHEN, CDR2 SYDVKM. The CDR3: CASSLGTSGSTETQYF.

The rearrangement links TRBV20-1 to TRBJ1-2. This CDR3 has 15 residues. Germline-derived CDR1 and CDR2 are DFQATT and SNEGSKA (reference sequence). CDR3 in amino acids: CSARDPLGTNYGYTF.

This sequence joins TRBV29-1 and TRBJ2-2; the TRBD1 assignment by TCRdb is unverifiable without DNA. Germline V CDR1 and CDR2: SQVTM, ANQGSEA. The CDR3 is 12 amino acids. CDR3 amino acids: CSAGMNTGELFF.

The J gene is TRBJ2-7, the V gene TRBV9; the TRBD1 assignment by TCRdb is unverifiable without DNA. The germline CDR1 and CDR2 sequences are SGDLS and YYNGEE. The CDR3 totals 12 residues. The CDR3 spells CASSSIRGEQYF.

This chain links TRBV13 with TRBJ1-1; TCRdb calls TRBD1, which cannot be checked without DNA. Germline CDR1 reads PRHDT; CDR2 reads FYEKMQ (reference sequence). The CDR3 extends over 16 amino acids. CDR3 loop: CASSPPGRRANTEAFF.

V gene TRBV18 combines with J gene TRBJ1-4; with no DNA, the TCRdb D assignment of TRBD1 cannot be verified. This CDR3 is 15 amino acids long. Germline CDR1 and CDR2: KGHSH and LQKENI. The CDR3 spells CASSRGQISNEKLFF.

The chain links TRBV5-1 to TRBJ1-2; as DNA is missing, the TRBD1 call by TCRdb cannot be tested. Germline V gene sequence: CDR1 SGHRS, CDR2 YFSETQ. The CDR3 extends over 13 amino acids. The CDR3 is CASLADRAYGYTF. The full variable domain, rest sourced from reference TRBV5-1 and TRBJ1-2, is KAGVTQTPRYLIKTRGQQVTLSCSPISGHRSVSWYQQTPGQGLQFLFEYFSETQRNKGNFPGRFSGRQFSNSRSEMNVSTLELGDSALYLCASLADRAYGYTFGSGTRLTVV.

The chain joins TRBV20-1 to TRBJ1-4. The germline V gene has CDR1 DFQATT and CDR2 SNEGSKA (reference sequence). This CDR3 spans 13 amino acids. CDR3 in amino acids: CSARGATNEKLFF.

The chain carries TRBV7-6 and TRBJ2-1; TCRdb reports TRBD2, a call that lacks DNA to check it against. From germline, CDR1 is SGHVS and CDR2 FNYEAQ. The CDR3 consists of 14 residues. The CDR3 spells CASSLRTSGHEQFF.

V gene TRBV6-1 combines with J gene TRBJ2-7; TCRdb proposes TRBD1, but this gene call is untestable without DNA. The CDR3 loop spans 15 amino acids. Germline values: CDR1 MNHNS, CDR2 SASEGT. CDR3 residues: CASSEKTGWSYEQYF.

The gene calls are TRBV24-1 and TRBJ2-1; TCRdb picks TRBD1, but there is no DNA to check that call. The CDR3 extends over 14 amino acids. Germline-derived CDR1 and CDR2 are KGHDR and SFDVKD. The CDR3 sequence: CATGGGRGHNEQFF.

This chain's CDR3 is CASSETSGHNEQFF. The chain has TRBV10-1 and TRBJ2-1; the TRBD2 assignment by TCRdb is unverifiable without DNA. This CDR3 comprises 14 residues. CDR1 and CDR2 (germline): WNHNN, SYGVQD (reference sequence).

The chain uses TRBV20-1 and TRBJ2-3; TCRdb gives TRBD2 as the D gene, but with no DNA this cannot be confirmed. The V gene's germline CDR1 is DFQATT and CDR2 SNEGSKA (reference sequence). The CDR3 has 16 amino acids. The CDR3 reads CSARSISGRESDTQYF.

V is TRBV6-6 and J is TRBJ2-1. Germline CDR1 MNHNY, CDR2 SVGAGI (reference sequence). The CDR3 spans 12 residues. CDR3 in amino acids: CASGEPRYEQFF.

The genes are TRBV20-1 and TRBJ2-7; TCRdb's D call, TRBD1, is unchecked because there is no DNA. Germline CDR1 DFQATT, CDR2 SNEGSKA (reference sequence). This CDR3 comprises 16 residues. The CDR3 sequence: CSANLPRQGITYEQYF.

This sequence joins TRBV4-3 and TRBJ2-1; TCRdb's D gene call, TRBD2, goes unchecked for lack of DNA. The V gene's germline CDR1 is LGHNA and CDR2 YSLEER. There are 16 residues in the CDR3. The CDR3 loop is CASSQDLVGGRYEQFF.

The rearrangement links TRBV12-3 or TRBV12-4 to TRBJ2-1; TCRdb reports TRBD2, a call that lacks DNA to check it against. The CDR3 sequence is 15 residues long. The CDR3 protein is CATLVGSGTYNEQFF.

The gene calls are TRBV15 and TRBJ2-5; TCRdb lists TRBD1, though no DNA is available to test this call. Germline V gene lookup returns CDR1 LNHNV and CDR2 YYDKDF (reference sequence). The CDR3 has 14 amino acids. The CDR3 loop reads CATSRVQGIETQYF.

The chain joins TRBV7-2 to TRBJ2-7; there is no DNA to check the TCRdb D call of TRBD1. The CDR3 extends over 14 amino acids. CDR1 SGHTA and CDR2 FQGNSA come from the germline V gene. The CDR3 spells CASSLYPGDYEQYF.

The chain employs TRBV7-2 and TRBJ1-5; TCRdb's D call, TRBD1, is unchecked because there is no DNA. CDR3 length: 16 residues. Germline assignment: CDR1 SGHTA and CDR2 FQGNSA. The CDR3 region is CASSFGQGRSNQPQHF.

The chain has TRBV10-3 and TRBJ2-6; the TCRdb D gene call, TRBD1, has no DNA to confirm it. CDR1 is ENHRY and CDR2 is SYGVKD in the germline V gene. The CDR3 has 16 amino acids. This CDR3 reads CAISGQGAVGANVLTF.

The gene calls are TRBV12-5 and TRBJ1-3; the TRBD1 assignment by TCRdb is unverifiable without DNA. CDR3 length equals 13 residues. CDR1 is LGHNT and CDR2 is FRNRAP in the germline V gene. The CDR3 here is CASGLGGGDTIYF.

The chain employs TRBV4-2 and TRBJ2-7; TCRdb selects TRBD2, and the lack of DNA leaves this call unchecked. The CDR3 consists of 16 residues. CDR1 and CDR2 (germline): LGHNA, YNFKEQ. This CDR3 is CASSQETRLARYEQYF.

The gene calls are TRBV12-3 or TRBV12-4 and TRBJ2-3; TCRdb reports TRBD1, a call that lacks DNA to check it against. This CDR3 contains 14 residues. Here the CDR3 reads CASSPRDPPVAQYF.

The J gene is TRBJ1-5, the V gene TRBV21-1; TCRdb proposes TRBD1, but this gene call is untestable without DNA. TRBV21-1 is termed a pseudogene. This CDR3 has 17 amino acids. Here the CDR3 reads CASSKEVGTDGHSPQHF.

The chain joins TRBV29-1 to TRBJ2-3; the TCRdb D gene call, TRBD1, has no DNA to confirm it. The V gene's germline CDR1 is SQVTM and CDR2 ANQGSEA. The CDR3 consists of 11 residues. The chain's CDR3 is CSVSREDTQYF.

The chain has TRBV19 and TRBJ2-7; TCRdb designates TRBD2, a call that cannot be tested without DNA. The germline CDR1 and CDR2 sequences are LNHDA and SQIVND (reference sequence). There are 16 residues in the CDR3. The CDR3 loop reads CASSIGVRYDHYEQYF.

V and J are TRBV3-1 and TRBJ2-7; the D call of TRBD1 rests on TCRdb alone, since no DNA is present to check it. This CDR3 is built from 15 residues. Germline CDR1 reads LGHDT; CDR2 reads YNNKEL (reference sequence). CDR3 amino acids: CASSQEASGVYEQYF.